Shown below are 9 T cell receptor beta chains from a single sample sequenced in a study of human T cells and chemical hapten exposure. This sample's time point: patch test 1, 2 weeks after DPC sensitization. Treatment described: therapeutic diphenylcyclopropenone sensitization with weekly scalp DPC. TCRdb independently ran MiXCR on the RACE reads; one entry per CDR3 protein. The sample carries about 70,000 distinct CDR3 sequences, roughly 9.2% recorded once. Here the sequenced sample was whole blood, taken in connection with sensitization to the hapten diphenylcyclopropenone (DPC). The receptors stem from a woman between 40 and 55 years old with alopecia areata. Some clones in this sample may be carry-over from other donors' samples.

This rearrangement joins TRBV2 to TRBJ2-7; TRBD2 matches 8 bases. The CDR3 is 14 residues long. Germline V gives CDR1 SNHLY, CDR2 FYNNEI. V lost 6 bases, J lost 7 bases, and 11 bases stayed unmatched. CDR3 nucleotides: TGTGCCAGCAGCGCAGCGGGGGCCCCGGTGGAGCAGTACTTC. As protein: CASSAAGAPVEQYF. Looking up the rest from reference TRBV2 and TRBJ2-7 gives the full variable domain: EPEVTQTPSHQVTQMGQEVILRCVPISNHLYFYWYRQILGQKVEFLVSFYNNEISEKSEIFDDQFSVERPDGSNFTLKIRSTKLEDSAMYFCASSAAGAPVEQYFGPGTRLTVT.

The table lists this clonotype with many counts. The chain combines TRBV19 with TRBJ1-6; tentatively, D is TRBD1 (5 bases). CDR1 LNHDA and CDR2 SQIVND come from the germline V gene (reference sequence). The CDR3 covers 12 residues. The ends were cut back, 11 bases at V and 8 bases at J, with 13 bases in the middle. The CDR3 DNA follows: TGTGCCGCCGGGTGGGGCGATTCACCCCTCCACTTT. This codes for CAAGWGDSPLHF. Filled out from reference TRBV19 and TRBJ1-6, the complete variable domain reads DGGITQSPKYLFRKEGQNVTLSCEQNLNHDAMYWYRQDPGQGLRLIYYSQIVNDFQKGDIAEGYSVSREKKESFPLTVTSAQKNPTAFYLCAAGWGDSPLHFGNGTRLTVT.

On this clonotype itself: One base away lies a much larger clone, so this may be a sequencing read error. No conserved phenylalanine or tryptophan ends this CDR3, so it is likely a read error. In DNA form, the CDR3 reads TGTGCCAGCAGCCAAGGTAATCAGCCCCAGCATTCT. This sequence encodes CASSQGNQPQHS. This sequence joins TRBV5-5 and TRBJ1-5, with unresolved D. The V and J ends lost 4 bases and 4 bases respectively, with 6 bases between them. The CDR3 loop spans 12 amino acids. The germline V gene encodes CDR1 SGHKS and CDR2 YYEKEE (reference sequence).

This clonotype was seen repeatedly, ten times or more. V usage is TRBV23-1 and J usage is TRBJ1-6, with a tentative D call TRBD1 (6 bases). TRBV23-1 falls under the ORF class, with uncertain function. V was pared by 8 bases and J by 12 bases, with 14 bases between. The CDR3 spans 12 residues. CDR3: CASGGTLEPLHF. As DNA, the CDR3 is TGCGCCAGCGGCGGGACATTGGAACCCCTCCACTTT.

This clonotype has at least ten counts. V is TRBV6-2 or TRBV6-3 and J is TRBJ1-5, with D uncertain. The germline gives CDR1 MNHEY, CDR2 SVGEGT. Trimming removed 2 bases at V and 7 bases at J, with 6 bases between. This CDR3 comprises 12 residues. The CDR3 reads CASSYLRQPQHF. The CDR3 region has the DNA TGTGCCAGCAGTTACCTCAGGCAGCCCCAGCATTTT.

This clonotype was detected many times. This chain uses TRBV30 with TRBJ1-1, with a possible D match to TRBD1 (6 bases). CDR3 length: 14 residues. The ends were cut back, 0 bases at V and 8 bases at J, with 16 bases in the middle. Per germline, CDR1 GTSNPN and CDR2 SVGIG (reference sequence). DNA of the CDR3: TGTGCCTGGAGTGTACCGGGACATATAGTAGAAGCTTTCTTT. As protein: CAWSVPGHIVEAFF.

J is TRBJ1-2 and V is TRBV13; TRBD1 matches 10 bases. J gave up 4 bases and V 5 bases, and 10 bases lay outside the gene matches. There are 16 residues in the CDR3. The germline V gene has CDR1 PRHDT and CDR2 FYEKMQ (reference sequence). CDR3 protein: CASSRGTGESGYGYTF. CDR3 in DNA: TGTGCCAGCAGCCGCGGGACAGGGGAATCTGGCTATGGCTACACCTTC.

V gene TRBV29-1 combines with J gene TRBJ2-7; 7 bases line up with TRBD2. Germline CDR1 and CDR2: SQVTM and ANQGSEA. V shed 6 bases and J 2 bases; nucleotides not matched to a gene: 10. The CDR3 totals 14 residues. The CDR3 sequence is CSVPAGLATYEQYF. CDR3 DNA: TGCAGCGTACCAGCGGGGCTAGCGACCTACGAGCAGTACTTC.

This clonotype appeared many times. V usage is TRBV3-1 and J usage is TRBJ1-5, with D tentatively TRBD1 (5 bases). CDR3 size: 12 residues. Trimming left V 1 base short and J 11 bases short, with 9 bases between. Looked up from germline, CDR1 is LGHDT and CDR2 is YNNKEL (reference sequence). The CDR3 sequence is CASSQGGGAQHF. DNA for the CDR3: TGTGCCAGCAGCCAAGGGGGCGGGGCCCAGCATTTT.